This is a list of T cell receptor beta chains from one sample in a study of blood T cell repertoires in COVID-19. Produced via immunoSEQ multiplex PCR; TCRdb's table is partial and in-frame only. This table has about 170,000 clones, 80% to 90% appearing once. The sample consisted of peripheral blood. Receptors originate from a man aged 35-49 years who had recovered from COVID-19. Each CDR3 is given with its conserved first and last residue. Each record gives: J gene, D gene, clone size, V gene, CDR3 protein, CDR3 DNA. A D gene is named only where the DNA matches it firmly. Clone size is not always given. Where it is, it says once, few, many or a class for expanded clones.

>TRBJ2-5|TRBD2|.|TRBV11-1
CASSLEGTSSLETQYF
TGTGCCAGCAGCTTAGAAGGGACTAGCTCTTTGGAGACCCAGTACTTC
>TRBJ2-7|.|.|TRBV7-2
CASSPGSGNDEQYF
TGTGCCAGCAGCCCCGGGTCGGGGAACGACGAGCAGTACTTC
>TRBJ2-7|TRBD1|.|TRBV7-9
CASSWTGESEQYF
TGTGCCAGCAGTTGGACAGGGGAAAGCGAGCAGTACTTC
>TRBJ1-1|.|.|TRBV29-1
CSVPDMNTEAFF
TGCAGCGTGCCTGACATGAACACTGAAGCTTTCTTT
>TRBJ2-2|.|.|TRBV19
CASSLGAGELFF
TGTGCCAGTAGCTTAGGAGCTGGGGAGCTGTTTTTT
>TRBJ2-5|.|.|TRBV7-9
CASSLVGGQETQYF
TGTGCCAGCAGCCTTGTCGGGGGCCAAGAGACCCAGTACTTC
>TRBJ2-1|.|.|TRBV7-2
CASSLLGLANEQFF
TGTGCCAGCAGCTTATTAGGACTGGCCAATGAGCAGTTCTTC
>TRBJ2-2|TRBD2|.|TRBV6-6
CASRTSGQNTGELFF
TGTGCCAGCAGGACTAGCGGCCAGAACACCGGGGAGCTGTTTTTT
>TRBJ2-1|TRBD2|.|TRBV6-4
CASSDGTSGSEQFF
TGTGCCAGCAGTGACGGGACTAGCGGGAGTGAGCAGTTCTTC
>TRBJ2-3|.|.|TRBV6-2/TRBV6-3
CASSQGRETDTQYF
TGTGCCAGCAGTCAGGGGCGGGAGACAGATACGCAGTATTTT
>TRBJ2-7|.|.|TRBV6-2/TRBV6-3
CASSSYRVSYEQYF
TGTGCCAGCAGTTCATACAGGGTCTCGTACGAGCAGTACTTC
>TRBJ2-3|.|.|TRBV6-5
CASSFIYTDTQYF
TGTGCCAGCAGTTTTATTTACACAGATACGCAGTATTTT
>TRBJ2-7|.|once|TRBV27
CASGDGAYEQYF
TGTGCCAGCGGTGACGGGGCCTACGAGCAGTACTTC
>TRBJ1-2|TRBD1|.|TRBV4-3
CASSQGAGQNYGYTF
TGCGCCAGCAGCCAAGGTGCGGGACAGAACTATGGCTACACCTTC
>TRBJ1-2|.|.|TRBV27
CASSLQSTGVHTF
TGTGCCAGCAGTTTACAGTCCACAGGAGTCCACACCTTC
>TRBJ2-3|TRBD2|.|TRBV7-9
CASSPTLAGSTDTQYF
TGTGCCAGCAGCCCCACACTAGCGGGTAGCACAGATACGCAGTATTTT
>TRBJ1-4|.|.|TRBV2
CASRQATNEKLFF
TGTGCCAGCAGACAGGCAACTAATGAAAAACTGTTTTTT
>TRBJ1-1|.|.|TRBV4-1
CASSQDHRVNTEAFF
TGCGCCAGCAGCCAAGATCACAGGGTAAACACTGAAGCTTTCTTT
>TRBJ1-2|TRBD1|once|TRBV2
CASSVSWQGASMNYGYTF
TGTGCCAGCAGTGTATCATGGCAGGGGGCGAGTATGAACTATGGCTACACCTTC
>TRBJ2-5|.|.|TRBV7-2
CASSPLAVETQYF
TGTGCCAGCAGCCCCCTCGCGGTAGAGACCCAGTACTTC
>TRBJ2-2|TRBD1|.|TRBV27
CASSSGQDLTGELFF
TGTGCCAGCAGTTCGGGACAGGATTTAACCGGGGAGCTGTTTTTT
>TRBJ2-3|.|once|TRBV29-1
CSVEESGTDTQYF
TGCAGCGTTGAAGAGTCAGGCACAGATACGCAGTATTTT
>TRBJ1-6|.|.|TRBV6-2/TRBV6-3
CASSYGESYNSPLHF
TGTGCCAGCAGTTACGGAGAATCCTATAATTCACCCCTCCACTTT